This is a list of T cell receptor beta chains from one sample in a study of T cells in Graves' hyperthyroidism and ophthalmopathy. TCRdb analysed the multiplex PCR reads with MiXCR anew, one entry per CDR3 protein. Altogether under 400,000 distinct CDR3 sequences are present, about 15% being singletons, with the ten largest covering roughly 25%. Sequencing was performed on blood. These receptors were taken from a woman younger than 30 with Graves' hyperthyroidism that later progressed to Graves' ophthalmopathy. Both conserved end residues are part of each CDR3. Each record gives: V gene, CDR3 length, J gene, CDR3 protein.

v_call: TRBV11-2
cdr3_length: 16
j_call: TRBJ1-2
cdr3_aa: CASSLARGEMGYGYTF

v_call: TRBV9
cdr3_length: 14
j_call: TRBJ1-5
cdr3_aa: CASNRGQRDQPQHF

v_call: TRBV28
cdr3_length: 14
j_call: TRBJ2-4
cdr3_aa: CASSGTPGGNIQYF

v_call: TRBV5-6
cdr3_length: 19
j_call: TRBJ1-1
cdr3_aa: CASSFLSSSIGRGNTEAFF

v_call: TRBV6-2/TRBV6-3
cdr3_length: 15
j_call: TRBJ2-3
cdr3_aa: CASSRDRDRTDTQYF

v_call: TRBV9
cdr3_length: 14
j_call: TRBJ2-7
cdr3_aa: CASSVGTGTYEQYF

v_call: TRBV20-1
cdr3_length: 13
j_call: TRBJ2-2
cdr3_aa: CSAWDRGTGELFF

v_call: TRBV25-1
cdr3_length: 14
j_call: TRBJ2-1
cdr3_aa: CASTSILGGDEQFF

v_call: TRBV5-4
cdr3_length: 16
j_call: TRBJ2-7
cdr3_aa: CASSPDLRRGSYEQYF

v_call: TRBV6-2/TRBV6-3
cdr3_length: 12
j_call: TRBJ2-3
cdr3_aa: CASSVESDTQYF

v_call: TRBV12-3/TRBV12-4
cdr3_length: 13
j_call: TRBJ1-4
cdr3_aa: CASQGQGVEKLFF

v_call: TRBV20-1
cdr3_length: 12
j_call: TRBJ2-5
cdr3_aa: CSASGEGETQYF

v_call: TRBV28
cdr3_length: 16
j_call: TRBJ2-7
cdr3_aa: CASSWSQWNRSYEQYF

v_call: TRBV7-9
cdr3_length: 16
j_call: TRBJ1-5
cdr3_aa: CASSSGAQGGNQPQHF

v_call: TRBV29-1
cdr3_length: 12
j_call: TRBJ2-1
cdr3_aa: CSVPDRGNEQFF

v_call: TRBV20-1
cdr3_length: 14
j_call: TRBJ2-7
cdr3_aa: CSARDGEDLYEQYF